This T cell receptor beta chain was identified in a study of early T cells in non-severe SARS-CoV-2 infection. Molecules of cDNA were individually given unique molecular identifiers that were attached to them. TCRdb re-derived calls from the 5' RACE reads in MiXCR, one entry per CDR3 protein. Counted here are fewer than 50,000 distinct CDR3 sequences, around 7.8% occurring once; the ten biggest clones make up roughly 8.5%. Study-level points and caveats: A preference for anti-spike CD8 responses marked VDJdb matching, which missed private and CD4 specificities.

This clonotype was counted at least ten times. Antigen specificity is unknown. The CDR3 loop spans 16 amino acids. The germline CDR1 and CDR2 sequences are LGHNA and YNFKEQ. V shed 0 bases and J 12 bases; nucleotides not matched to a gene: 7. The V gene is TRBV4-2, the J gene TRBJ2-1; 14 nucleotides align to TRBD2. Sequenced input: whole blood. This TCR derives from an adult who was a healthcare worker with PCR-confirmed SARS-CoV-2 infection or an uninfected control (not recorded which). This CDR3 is CASSQDWTSGGSLQFF. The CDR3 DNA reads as TGTGCCAGCAGCCAAGACTGGACTAGCGGGGGGTCTCTGCAGTTCTTC.